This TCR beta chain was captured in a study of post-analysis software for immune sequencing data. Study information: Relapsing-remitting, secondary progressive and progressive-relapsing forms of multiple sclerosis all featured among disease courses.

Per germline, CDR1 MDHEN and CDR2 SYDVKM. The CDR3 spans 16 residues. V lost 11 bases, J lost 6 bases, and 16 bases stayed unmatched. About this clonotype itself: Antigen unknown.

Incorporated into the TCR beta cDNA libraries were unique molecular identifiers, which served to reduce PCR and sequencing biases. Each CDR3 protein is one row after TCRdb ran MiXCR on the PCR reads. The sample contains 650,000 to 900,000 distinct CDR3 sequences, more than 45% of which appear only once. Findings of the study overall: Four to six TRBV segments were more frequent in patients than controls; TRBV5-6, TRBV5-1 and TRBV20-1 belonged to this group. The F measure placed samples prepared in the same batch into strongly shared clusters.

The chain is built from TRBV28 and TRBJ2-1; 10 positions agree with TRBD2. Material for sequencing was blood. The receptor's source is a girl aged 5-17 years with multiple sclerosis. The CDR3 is CAGYVGSGRALNEQFF. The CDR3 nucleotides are TGTGCCGGCTACGTAGGGAGCGGGAGGGCCCTCAATGAGCAGTTCTTC.